One sample yielded the 30 T cell receptor beta chains listed below, sequenced in a study of vaccination and CD4 T cells after COVID-19. Which antigens these TCRs recognize remains unknown. An Oncomine TCR Beta short-read assay was used to sequence the DNA from cultured CD4+ T cells. TCRdb called the PCR reads again in MiXCR, with one record for every CDR3 protein. The sample holds 15,000 to 25,000 distinct CDR3 sequences, about 61% seen once. The treatment denotes: 10-day PBMC culture with coronavirus spike peptide pools or control peptides (ViraFEST assay). Sequencing input: CD4+ T cells from blood, cultured in vitro. Receptors originate from a human donor who had recovered from COVID-19.

This clonotype was seen only a few times. This chain joins TRBV20-1 and TRBJ1-1; tentative D call: TRBD1 (6 bases). With 2 bases removed from V and 3 bases from J, the gap between germline ends came to 19 bases. The CDR3 extends over 16 amino acids. CDR1 DFQATT and CDR2 SNEGSKA come from the germline V gene (reference sequence). The CDR3 sequence: CSARNRVSSVYTEAFF. Written as DNA, the CDR3 is TGCAGTGCTAGAAACAGGGTTTCGTCCGTGTACACTGAAGCTTTCTTT.

The chain combines TRBV6-1 with TRBJ1-1, with D unresolved. With 1 base removed from V and 0 bases from J, the gap between germline ends came to 15 bases. The CDR3 contains 17 residues. The germline V gene has CDR1 MNHNS and CDR2 SASEGT. The CDR3 DNA follows: TGTGCCAGCAGTGAAGAGCAGGCCGGTCCCATGAACACTGAAGCTTTCTTT. It specifies CASSEEQAGPMNTEAFF.

The chain uses TRBV5-4 and TRBJ1-6; weak D call: TRBD1 (5 bases). Germline V gene data show CDR1 as SGHNT and CDR2 as YYREEE (reference sequence). Between the trimmed V and J ends, which lost 1 base and 9 bases, there was a span of 11 bases. The CDR3 runs 14 residues. The CDR3 spells CASSLQGDFSPLHF. The CDR3 DNA sequence: TGTGCCAGCAGCTTGCAGGGTGATTTTTCACCCCTCCACTTT.

This chain uses TRBV3-1 with TRBJ2-2; no reliable D call. The CDR3 extends over 15 amino acids. CDR1 is LGHDT and CDR2 is YNNKEL in the germline V gene (reference sequence). Trimming left V 6 bases short and J 2 bases short, with 13 bases between. The CDR3 sequence: CASSKTAVNTGELFF. The CDR3 bases are TGTGCCAGCAGTAAAACAGCCGTAAACACCGGGGAGCTGTTTTTT.

CDR3 protein: CASRHDSNTGNTIYF. DNA of the CDR3: TGTGCCAGCAGACACGACAGTAACACTGGAAACACCATATATTTT. The chain links TRBV6-1 to TRBJ1-3, with D tentatively TRBD1 (5 bases). V was pared by 6 bases and J by 2 bases, with 14 bases between. The CDR3 covers 15 residues. The germline V gene has CDR1 MNHNS and CDR2 SASEGT.

The chain employs TRBV20-1 and TRBJ1-2; no reliable D call. Germline V gene data show CDR1 as DFQATT and CDR2 as SNEGSKA (reference sequence). CDR3 length: 10 residues. V was trimmed by 3 bases and J by 5 bases, leaving 4 bases between them. CDR3 amino acids: CSAREYGYTF. The CDR3 DNA reads TGCAGTGCTAGGGAGTATGGCTACACCTTC.

This chain connects TRBV11-3 to TRBJ2-1; 8 bases are shared with TRBD1. Looked up from germline, CDR1 is SGHNT and CDR2 is YENEEA. This CDR3 region has 16 residues. V lost 4 bases and J lost 6; bases outside the gene matches: 11. The CDR3 region has the DNA TGTGCCAGCAGCTCACGTCCGGGACAGGCGATCAATGAGCAGTTCTTC. It is translated as CASSSRPGQAINEQFF.

This clonotype was counted between two and nine times. The V call is TRBV27, the J call TRBJ1-1, with 10 positions matching TRBD1. The V segment lost 0 bases and the J segment 5 bases; nucleotides outside the gene matches: 3. Germline-derived CDR1 and CDR2 are MNHEY and SMNVEV (reference sequence). The CDR3 consists of 15 residues. This chain's CDR3 is CASSLSRDRGTEAFF. DNA for the CDR3: TGTGCCAGCAGTTTATCAAGGGACAGGGGTACTGAAGCTTTCTTT.

The chain carries TRBV19 and TRBJ1-1; D is possibly TRBD1 (6 bases). The CDR3 is 13 residues long. V was trimmed by 6 bases and J by 5 bases, leaving 13 bases between them. CDR1 is LNHDA and CDR2 is SQIVND in the germline V gene (reference sequence). CDR3 in amino acids: CASSTGRRTEAFF. The CDR3 coding sequence is TGTGCCAGTAGCACAGGGAGGAGGACTGAAGCTTTCTTT.

This chain uses TRBV5-1 with TRBJ1-1, with TRBD1 as a possible D gene (5 bases). CDR3 length: 14 residues. The germline V and J ends were trimmed by 5 bases and 1 base, with 12 bases remaining between them. Germline V gene data show CDR1 as SGHRS and CDR2 as YFSETQ. The CDR3 region has the DNA TGCGCCAGCAGTCCCGGACACACGAACACTGAAGCTTTCTTT. Its protein product is CASSPGHTNTEAFF.

This clonotype is categorized as medium-sized. V gene TRBV15 combines with J gene TRBJ1-6, with D perhaps matching TRBD1 (6 bases). Germline V gives CDR1 LNHNV, CDR2 YYDKDF (reference sequence). The CDR3 has 13 residues. V was pared by 5 bases and J by 8 bases, with 10 bases between. CDR3 nucleotides: TGTGCCACCAGCGCAGGGGCGGATTCACCCCTCCACTTT. Amino acids: CATSAGADSPLHF. Supplemented by reference TRBV15 and TRBJ1-6, the full variable domain reads DAMVIQNPRYQVTQFGKPVTLSCSQTLNHNVMYWYQQKSSQAPKLLFHYYDKDFNNEADTPDNFQSRRPNTSFCFLDIRSPGLGDTAMYLCATSAGADSPLHFGNGTRLTVT.

This chain connects TRBV7-2 to TRBJ1-6, with 8 nucleotides matching TRBD1. CDR1 and CDR2 (germline): SGHTA, FQGNSA. V was clipped by 5 bases and J by 6 bases; unmatched bases: 9. CDR3 length: 16 residues. CDR3 sequence (DNA): TGTGCCAGCAGCAAGGACAGGGCGAGGTTTAATTCACCCCTCCACTTT. Encoded protein: CASSKDRARFNSPLHF.

The gene calls are TRBV7-2 and TRBJ2-1; D is undetermined. CDR1 SGHTA and CDR2 FQGNSA come from the germline V gene. This CDR3 contains 15 residues. V was trimmed by 4 bases and J by 3 bases, leaving 13 bases between them. The CDR3 is CASSSGRASYNEQFF. The CDR3 DNA reads as TGTGCCAGCAGCTCTGGTAGGGCAAGCTACAATGAGCAGTTCTTC.

The chain carries TRBV11-3 and TRBJ2-1, with D possibly being TRBD2 (6 bases). In germline, CDR1 is SGHNT, CDR2 YENEEA. This CDR3 has 13 amino acids. V lost 11 bases, J lost 15 bases, and 26 bases lay in between. The CDR3 spells CAVVRGGTPGMFF. CDR3 bases: TGTGCCGTCGTTCGTGGCGGGACCCCAGGGATGTTCTTC.

The chain is built from TRBV28 and TRBJ1-5, with D unclear. V dropped 5 bases and J dropped 9 bases, with 14 bases sitting between them. This CDR3 spans 13 amino acids. Germline assignment: CDR1 MDHEN and CDR2 SYDVKM. In DNA form, the CDR3 reads TGTGCCAGCAGTCGGAAAAACAATTGGCCCCAGCATTTT. Translation gives CASSRKNNWPQHF.

This clonotype was counted a single time. This rearrangement joins TRBV28 to TRBJ1-5, with TRBD1 as a possible D gene (5 bases). V was cut by 5 bases and J by 7 bases, with 9 bases left in between. Germline V lookup: CDR1 MDHEN, CDR2 SYDVKM. The CDR3 sequence is 12 residues long. The CDR3 bases are TGTGCCAGCAGTCCAGGGTGGCAGCCCCAGCATTTT. It yields the protein CASSPGWQPQHF.

In this sample, this clonotype is medium-sized. J is TRBJ1-5 and V is TRBV6-2 or TRBV6-3; D gene uncertain. The germline CDR1 and CDR2 sequences are MNHEY and SVGEGT. Trimming shortened V by 2 bases and J by 7 bases, and 9 bases separated the two germline ends. This CDR3 spans 13 amino acids. CDR3 in DNA: TGTGCCAGCAGTTACGGACCAGGCCAGCCCCAGCATTTT. Its translation is CASSYGPGQPQHF.

This clonotype has only a few counts. CDR3 sequence reads: CASSLIAGFAEHYGYTF. For the CDR3, the DNA is TGTGCCAGCAGTTTAATTGCCGGTTTCGCAGAGCACTATGGCTACACCTTC. This chain joins TRBV27 and TRBJ1-2; D not certain. CDR3 length: 17 amino acids. V was clipped by 2 bases and J by 3 bases, with 19 bases between them. Germline V lookup: CDR1 MNHEY, CDR2 SMNVEV (reference sequence).

The chain couples TRBV27 to TRBJ2-7; 10 bases fit TRBD2. J was trimmed by 6 bases and V by 7 bases; bases with no gene match: 12. The germline CDR1 and CDR2 sequences are MNHEY and SMNVEV (reference sequence). This CDR3 is 15 amino acids long. The CDR3 nucleotides are TGTGCCAGCACCAAGGGGCTAGCGGGAGAGGGCGAGCAGTACTTC. Its translation is CASTKGLAGEGEQYF.

This clonotype has only one observation. The CDR3: CASSLRTDEAFF. CDR3 nucleotide sequence: TGTGCCAGCAGTTTGAGGACGGATGAAGCTTTCTTT. The chain couples TRBV28 to TRBJ1-1; D gene ambiguous. The germline V and J ends were trimmed by 3 bases and 7 bases, with 9 bases remaining between them. The CDR3 runs to 12 residues. CDR1 is MDHEN and CDR2 is SYDVKM in the germline V gene.

This clonotype was seen only a few times. The chain links TRBV10-2 to TRBJ2-1; unclear D gene. Germline-derived CDR1 and CDR2 are WSHSY and SAAADI. This CDR3 has 12 amino acids. Trimming pared 5 bases from V and 10 bases from J, leaving 12 bases between. Here the CDR3 DNA reads TGCGCCAGCAGTCTTAGCCTAGGCGAGCAGTTCTTC. Translating it yields CASSLSLGEQFF.

The gene calls are TRBV6-1 and TRBJ1-6; 9 bases line up with TRBD1. J was trimmed by 5 bases and V by 5 bases; bases with no gene match: 7. The CDR3 consists of 16 residues. Germline CDR1 and CDR2: MNHNS and SASEGT. The CDR3 spells CASSRTGALNNSPLHF. The CDR3 coding sequence is TGTGCCAGCAGTCGGACAGGGGCCCTGAATAATTCACCCCTCCACTTT.

This chain joins TRBV19 and TRBJ1-1; the D gene is possibly TRBD1 (5 bases). Trimming shortened V by 10 bases and J by 0 bases, and 18 bases separated the two germline ends. CDR3 length: 15 amino acids. Germline V gene lookup returns CDR1 LNHDA and CDR2 SQIVND (reference sequence). The CDR3 region has the DNA TGTGCCACCCGCATCCAGGGACTGCTGAACACTGAAGCTTTCTTT. Its protein is CATRIQGLLNTEAFF.

In the case of this clonotype: One end of the junction varies from germline; a read error may be responsible. V gene TRBV6-2 or TRBV6-3 combines with J gene TRBJ2-5, with D uncertain. CDR1 MNHEY and CDR2 SVGEGT come from the germline V gene. CDR3 size: 16 residues. The CDR3 region is CASSYSLSRWQATQYF. In nucleotides, the CDR3 is TGTGCCAGCAGTTACTCGTTGTCTAGATGGCAAGCGACCCAGTACTTC.

This chain connects TRBV7-9 to TRBJ1-5, with 8 bases lining up with TRBD1. In germline, CDR1 is SEHNR, CDR2 FQNEAQ (reference sequence). V lost 3 bases, J lost 5 bases, and 6 bases stayed unmatched. The CDR3 has 15 residues. The CDR3 nucleotides read TGTGCCAGCAGCTTCCATCAGGGGGCGCATCAGCCCCAGCATTTT. Translation: CASSFHQGAHQPQHF.

V is TRBV4-2 and J is TRBJ1-5, with a weak D call TRBD1 (5 bases). The V gene's germline CDR1 is LGHNA and CDR2 YNFKEQ. The ends were cut back, 0 bases at V and 5 bases at J, with 5 bases in the middle. The CDR3 loop spans 13 amino acids. The CDR3 loop is CASSQDRDQPQHF. Here the CDR3 DNA reads TGTGCCAGCAGCCAAGACAGGGATCAGCCCCAGCATTTT.

The rearrangement joins TRBV12-3 or TRBV12-4 to TRBJ2-3, with 10 positions matching TRBD1. V lost 3 bases, J lost 2 bases, and 5 bases stayed unmatched. The CDR3 contains 16 residues. The CDR3 sequence is CASSLGTGVTTDTQYF. The CDR3 DNA reads TGTGCCAGCAGTTTGGGGACAGGGGTCACCACAGATACGCAGTATTTT.

V is TRBV12-3 or TRBV12-4 and J is TRBJ1-2; 8 bases are shared with TRBD1. CDR3 length: 15 amino acids. V lost 5 bases to trimming and J lost 6 bases; unmatched junction nucleotides: 11. In DNA form, the CDR3 reads TGTGCCAGCAGTCCAACAGGGGGAACGCCCCATGGCTACACCTTC. Amino acids: CASSPTGGTPHGYTF.

The genes are TRBV30 and TRBJ2-6; D may match TRBD1 or TRBD2 (5 bases each). The length of the CDR3 is 13 residues. V lost 8 bases and J 3 bases, leaving 11 bases between the germline ends. CDR1 is GTSNPN, CDR2 SVGIG, per germline (reference sequence). The CDR3 DNA is TGTGCCGAGGGACCTCTTGGGGCCAACGTCCTGACTTTC. Protein product: CAEGPLGANVLTF.

This rearrangement joins TRBV20-1 to TRBJ2-1; TRBD2 matches at 7 bases. The J call may not be correct, given that the DNA end is closer to TRBJ2-7. The CDR3 totals 13 residues. The germline V gene has CDR1 DFQATT and CDR2 SNEGSKA (reference sequence). The CDR3 here is CSARTGGGYEQYF. CDR3 DNA sequence: TGCAGTGCTCGAACTGGCGGGGGCTACGAGCAGTACTTC.